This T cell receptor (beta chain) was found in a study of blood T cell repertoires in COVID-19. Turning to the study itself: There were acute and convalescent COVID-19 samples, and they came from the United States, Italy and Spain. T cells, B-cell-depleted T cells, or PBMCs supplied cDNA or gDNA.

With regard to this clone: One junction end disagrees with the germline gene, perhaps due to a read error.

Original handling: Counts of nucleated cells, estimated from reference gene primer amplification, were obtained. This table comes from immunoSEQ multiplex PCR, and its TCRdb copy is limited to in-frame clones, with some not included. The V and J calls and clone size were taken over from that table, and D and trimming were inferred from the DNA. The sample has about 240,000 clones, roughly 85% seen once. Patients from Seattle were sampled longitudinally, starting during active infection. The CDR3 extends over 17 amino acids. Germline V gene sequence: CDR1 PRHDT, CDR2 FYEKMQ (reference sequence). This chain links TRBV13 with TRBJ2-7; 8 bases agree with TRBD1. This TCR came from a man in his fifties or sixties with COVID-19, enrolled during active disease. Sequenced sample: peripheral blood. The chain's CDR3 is CASSLGGGRGRADGRHF. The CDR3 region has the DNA TGTGCCAGCAGCTTAGGCGGAGGCAGGGGGCGCGCCGATGGCCGGCACTTC.